A selection of T cell receptor beta chains follows, all from one sample in a study of shared clonotypes between healthy human individuals. Only in-frame clones appear in the TCRdb table, and some are missing; sequencing was by immunoSEQ multiplex PCR. Of approximately 1.4 million clones listed, 95% to 99% are singletons. Sequences were obtained from naive CD4+ T cells sorted from blood. Every receptor here comes from a man younger than 40 in good health. Both conserved end residues are trimmed from each CDR3.

TRBJ2-1,TRBV15,ATSVAGGIEQF
TRBJ2-1,TRBV7-2,ASSLGASSYNEQF
TRBJ2-7,TRBV6-1,ASSLPTHEQY
TRBJ1-5,TRBV19,ASSKQDDSNQPQH
TRBJ2-5,TRBV21-1,ASLLRNSGVSSRETQY
TRBJ2-7,TRBV7-2,ASSLLAGANVKTYEQY
TRBJ2-5,TRBV7-9,ASSLRTYYLRETQY
TRBJ2-2,TRBV7-9,ASSRLRDLNTGELF
TRBJ2-5,TRBV2,ASSERDRWTQY
TRBJ2-6,TRBV5-1,ASSLWVLSGANVLT
TRBJ1-1,TRBV18,ASSPRGSTEAF
TRBJ1-2,TRBV6-1,ASSEGQTPVGYT
TRBJ2-2,TRBV27,ASSFFGTSGRVGTGELF
TRBJ1-2,TRBV25-1,ASSGHGDSYGYT
TRBJ1-2,TRBV6-1,ASSRTGNYGYT
TRBJ2-2,TRBV9,ASSVGGYTGELF
TRBJ2-3,TRBV7-9,ASSFSSGTDTQY
TRBJ1-2,TRBV19,ASSILGYGYT
TRBJ2-3,TRBV7-3,ASSLRGYSGTDTQY
TRBJ2-3,TRBV7-2,ASSFVAQTDTQY
TRBJ1-4,TRBV19,ASSNRGRGAKGEKLF
TRBJ2-7,TRBV19,ASSPGQGLNGLEQY
TRBJ1-5,TRBV19,ASSQGLVQPQH
TRBJ2-5,TRBV5-1,ASSLGVAGGTKETQY
TRBJ2-7,TRBV6-1,ASSEARLYEQY
TRBJ1-3,TRBV28,ATCGNTIY
TRBJ2-1,TRBV15,ATSRPPGGNEQF
TRBJ2-7,TRBV9,ASSVASQGAYEQY
TRBJ2-2,TRBV18,ASSPSRNTGELF
TRBJ2-7,TRBV7-2,ASSSGSNYEQY
TRBJ2-7,TRBV18,ASSPLRTGDTSYEQY
TRBJ2-7,TRBV5-6,ASSDRYGTSGRSSYEQY
TRBJ2-7,TRBV7-2,ASRQQGSTYEQY
TRBJ2-1,TRBV6-5,ASSYLGGPRHNEQF
TRBJ2-1,TRBV6-5,ASSHPGSGRYEQF
TRBJ2-7,TRBV10-3,AISESTQGVWAAEQY
TRBJ1-1,TRBV7-9,ASSSPRTANMNTEAF
TRBJ2-3,TRBV10-2,ASGGGQGALDTQY
TRBJ2-7,TRBV19,ASRKDWSRSYEQY
TRBJ2-1,TRBV18,ASSPIRDNEQF
TRBJ2-5,TRBV11-3,ASSFGPGTSGEETQY
TRBJ1-2,TRBV19,ASSIQRQARGYT
TRBJ2-5,TRBV5-8,ASSLPSGMVQTQY
TRBJ1-4,TRBV11-2,ASSSSPDRGEGELF
TRBJ2-1,TRBV18,ASSPGTANEQF
TRBJ2-1,TRBV18,ASSPRRSNEQF
TRBJ1-4,TRBV11-2,ASTHGAPSRKLF
TRBJ2-3,TRBV15,ATSRRLAGGTDTQY
TRBJ1-2,TRBV19,ASSPDLGYT
TRBJ2-3,TRBV10-3,AISVRGGDTDTQY
TRBJ2-2,TRBV10-3,AIGSGAATGELF
TRBJ2-5,TRBV19,ASRIVGGETQY
TRBJ2-3,TRBV18,ASSPSGWDFSTDTQY
TRBJ2-7,TRBV2,ASSVGPSYEQY
TRBJ2-6,TRBV12-5,ASGLDRGYGANVLT
TRBJ2-7,TRBV10-2,ASRGGSGSVANEQY
TRBJ2-5,TRBV7-2,ASSWRRRETQY
TRBJ1-1,TRBV9,ASSVQGSTEAF
TRBJ2-1,TRBV30,AWSVLTSGSYNEQF
TRBJ2-1,TRBV6-5,ASSYWQGDNEQF